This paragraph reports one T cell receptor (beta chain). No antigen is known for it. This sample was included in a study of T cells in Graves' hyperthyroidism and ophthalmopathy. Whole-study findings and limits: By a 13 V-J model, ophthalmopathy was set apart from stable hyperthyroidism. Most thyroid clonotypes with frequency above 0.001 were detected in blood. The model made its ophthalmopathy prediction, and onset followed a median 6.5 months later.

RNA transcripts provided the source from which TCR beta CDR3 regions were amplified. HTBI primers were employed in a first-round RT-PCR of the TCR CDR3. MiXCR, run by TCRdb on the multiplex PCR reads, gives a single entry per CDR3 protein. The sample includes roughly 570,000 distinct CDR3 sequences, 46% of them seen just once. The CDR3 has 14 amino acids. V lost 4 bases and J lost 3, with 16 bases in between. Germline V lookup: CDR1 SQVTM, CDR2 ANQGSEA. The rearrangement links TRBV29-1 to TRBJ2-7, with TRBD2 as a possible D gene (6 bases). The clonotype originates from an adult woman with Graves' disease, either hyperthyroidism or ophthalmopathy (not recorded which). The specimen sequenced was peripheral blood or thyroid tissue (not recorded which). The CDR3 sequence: CSVAVELAFYEQYF. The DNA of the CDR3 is TGCAGCGTTGCGGTGGAACTAGCCTTCTACGAGCAGTACTTC.